This T cell receptor beta chain was captured by sequencing in a study of shared clonotypes between healthy human individuals (dated by TCRdb to about 2020). General notes on the study: A few men and a couple of women, aged 18 to 49 years, made up the cohort. Each donor's leukapheresis produced roughly between roughly 0.9 and 9 billion PBMCs. To estimate repertoire size and how much clonotype sharing occurs between individuals, the study deeply sequenced the blood TCR repertoires of roughly 5 healthy adults. Different laboratories and diverse techniques were used to prepare libraries and sequence TCR repertoires, to increase sequencing depth and limit assay-specific biases. For each donor, three plates each were used for CD4 naive and CD4 memory, two plates were used for CD8 naive, and one plate was used for CD8 memory. Findings and caveats that apply to the study as a whole: Higher generation probabilities were observed for clonotypes shared by all four sorted-subset donors than for non-shared clonotypes. Larger estimated clonotype richness was generally found for naive subsets than for memory subsets. Only blood was sampled, and tissue TCR repertoires likely differ from those in blood. Even with the large sequencing depth, rarefaction of the sorted-subset datasets indicated that sequencing was incomplete. The small number of donors limited the genetic and exposure-history diversity represented. Pairwise subsampling indicated that sequencing depth was expected to affect the degree of clonotype sharing among donors. Across a few donors, about 5.2% of naive CD4, roughly 3.5% of naive CD8, approximately 2.5% of memory CD4, and 0.4% of memory CD8 clonotypes were shared.

Healthy HIV-negative adults with no recently reported acute infections or vaccinations were included as donors. Every donor was a Caucasian adult living in Nashville, Tennessee, USA. CD4+ T cells were enriched by magnetic negative selection, after which naive cells were positively selected on CD45RA and the negative fraction was taken as the memory subset. Blood was collected by leukapheresis, and PBMCs were isolated by Ficoll-Histopaque density gradient centrifugation and then cryopreserved in liquid nitrogen vapor phase. Analytical flow cytometry was used to check the purity and quantity of every magnetically sorted T cell population. From each sorted fraction, genomic DNA was isolated and quantified by UV absorbance on a Nanodrop 2000c. In this sample, this clone turned up once. No antigen is known for it. Base quality data are lacking; no much larger clone is found one base away. Using the deep immunoSEQ assay, TCR CDR3 regions were amplified from genomic DNA by multiplex PCR. For each cell subset, the extracted genomic DNA was distributed evenly across all wells of several immunoSEQ 96-well plates, and each plate served as one replicate. For sorted subsets, each replicate PCR was loaded with approximately 0.2 ug genomic DNA, equivalent to about 30,000 T cell genomes. The purified libraries were quantified using a Qubit 3.0 fluorometer, sized with a Bioanalyzer 2100, and then quantified again using the KAPA Library Quantification kit. Every immunoSEQ 96-well plate was sequenced on a separate single-read 150-cycle Illumina NextSeq 550 flow cell. The authors' analysis ran thus. Because only junctional sequences without quality scores were contained in the immunoSEQ output, filtering matching that applied to full-length reads could not be performed. To assign V/J genes and CDR3, sequences were annotated against IMGT germline references using PyIR, a Python wrapper for IgBLAST v1.9. Reads were removed for weak V/J assignments (E-value above 1e-6), missing CDR3, stop codons, out-of-frame junctions, or ambiguous translated residues. V3J clonotypes were defined by identical inferred V gene, J gene, and CDR3 amino acid sequence. Percentage overlap between repertoires was calculated by dividing the number of shared unique clonotypes by the size of the smaller repertoire. Repertoire richness was assessed with RTK rarefaction, the Chao1 estimator, and Recon v2.1 estimates of unobserved clonotypes. Generation probabilities were computed with OLGA for all TCRbeta clonotypes obtained by the gDNA method from four donors. TCRdb took over this immuneACCESS table, retaining in-frame rearrangements with V and J assigned. Such tables are incomplete; in checked studies, under half of the missing clones stem from an unresolved V gene, and the remainder is unexplained. V, J and clone size reflect that table, while D and trimming were determined from the DNA. The sample table holds some 2,500,000 clones, of which less than 95% were seen once. Jointly, the top ten make up 0.3% to 0.45% of the sample.

V loses 2 bases, J loses 5 bases, and the germline ends lie 13 bases apart. Based on the germline V gene, the CDR1 and CDR2 sequences are SQVTM and ANQGSEA. Its CDR3 holds 13 amino acids, cysteine through phenylalanine. CDR3 DNA only is kept here, 39 bases in frame from base 1. The sequence joins TRBV29-1 to TRBJ2-7; the D gene remains uncertain. Specimen: naive CD4+ T cells from PBMCs. What the cell subset or site label conveys for this sample: CD45RA+ positively selected. The clonotype comes from a man between 18 and 35 years old in good health. Some clones in this sample may be carry-over from other donors' samples. The CDR3 amino acid sequence is: CSVEKLLTDEQYF. The bases read TGCAGCGTTGAAAAGCTGCTTACGGACGAGCAGTACTTC.